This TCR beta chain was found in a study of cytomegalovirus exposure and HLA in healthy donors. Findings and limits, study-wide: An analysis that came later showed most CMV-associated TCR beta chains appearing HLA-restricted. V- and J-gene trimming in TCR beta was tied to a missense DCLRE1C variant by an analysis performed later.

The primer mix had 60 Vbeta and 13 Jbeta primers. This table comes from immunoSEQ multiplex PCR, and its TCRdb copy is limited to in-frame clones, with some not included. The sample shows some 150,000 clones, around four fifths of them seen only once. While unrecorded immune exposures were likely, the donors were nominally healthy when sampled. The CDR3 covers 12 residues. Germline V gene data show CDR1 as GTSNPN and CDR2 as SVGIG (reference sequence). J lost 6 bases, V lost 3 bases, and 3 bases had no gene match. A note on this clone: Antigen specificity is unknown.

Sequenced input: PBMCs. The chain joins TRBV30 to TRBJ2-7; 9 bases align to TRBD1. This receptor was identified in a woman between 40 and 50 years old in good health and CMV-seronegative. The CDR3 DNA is TGTGCCTGGAGCATGACAGGGGGCGAGCAGTACTTC. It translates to CAWSMTGGEQYF.